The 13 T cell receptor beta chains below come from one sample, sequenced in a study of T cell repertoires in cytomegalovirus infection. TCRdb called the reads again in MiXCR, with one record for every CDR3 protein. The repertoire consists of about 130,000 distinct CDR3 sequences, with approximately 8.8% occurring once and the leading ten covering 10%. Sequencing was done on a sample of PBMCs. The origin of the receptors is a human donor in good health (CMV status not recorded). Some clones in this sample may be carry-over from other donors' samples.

The chain's CDR3 is CSASLQSSTDTQYF. The CDR3 coding sequence is TGCAGTGCTAGTCTCCAGTCTAGCACAGATACGCAGTATTTT. V is TRBV20-1 and J is TRBJ2-3; D ambiguous. The CDR3 covers 14 residues. Germline V gene lookup returns CDR1 DFQATT and CDR2 SNEGSKA (reference sequence). The ends were cut back, 3 bases at V and 0 bases at J, with 10 bases in the middle.

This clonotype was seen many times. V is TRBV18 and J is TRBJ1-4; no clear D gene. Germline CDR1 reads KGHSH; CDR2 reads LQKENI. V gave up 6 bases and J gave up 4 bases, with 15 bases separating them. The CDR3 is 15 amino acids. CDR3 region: CASSRTRAINEKLFF. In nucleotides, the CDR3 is TGTGCCAGCTCCCGGACTCGGGCAATTAATGAAAAACTGTTTTTT.

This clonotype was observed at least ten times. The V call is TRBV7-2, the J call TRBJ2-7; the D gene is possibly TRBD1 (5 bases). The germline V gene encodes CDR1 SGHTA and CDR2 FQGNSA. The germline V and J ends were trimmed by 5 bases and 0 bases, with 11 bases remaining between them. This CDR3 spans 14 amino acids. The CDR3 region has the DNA TGTGCCAGCAGCGGGGCCGGTGTCTCCTACGAGCAGTACTTC. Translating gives CASSGAGVSYEQYF.

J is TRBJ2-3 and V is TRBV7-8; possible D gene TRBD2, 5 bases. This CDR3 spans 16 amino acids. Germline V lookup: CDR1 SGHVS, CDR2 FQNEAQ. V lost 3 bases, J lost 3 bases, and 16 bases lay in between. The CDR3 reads CASSLTTGVGTDTQYF. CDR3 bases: TGTGCCAGCAGCTTGACAACCGGGGTGGGAACAGATACGCAGTATTTT.

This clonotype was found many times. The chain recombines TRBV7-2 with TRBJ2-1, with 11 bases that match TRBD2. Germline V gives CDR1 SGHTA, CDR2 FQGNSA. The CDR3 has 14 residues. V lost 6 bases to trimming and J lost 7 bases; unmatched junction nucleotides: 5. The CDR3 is CASRNSGGANEQFF. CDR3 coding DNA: TGTGCCAGCAGGAATAGCGGGGGGGCGAATGAGCAGTTCTTC. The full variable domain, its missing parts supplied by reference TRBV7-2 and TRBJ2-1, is GAGVSQSPSNKVTEKGKDVELRCDPISGHTALYWYRQSLGQGLEFLIYFQGNSAPDKSGLPSDRFSAERTGGSVSTLTIQRTQQEDSAVYLCASRNSGGANEQFFGPGTRLTVL.

For the CDR3, the DNA is TGTGCCAGCAGCCACTCGGGGGCCACCGGGGAGCTGTTTTTT. Translation gives CASSHSGATGELFF. The V call is TRBV3-1, the J call TRBJ2-2; D may be TRBD1 or TRBD2 (6 bases each). The V end lost 3 bases, the J end lost 4 bases, and 9 bases lay between the germline ends. The germline gives CDR1 LGHDT, CDR2 YNNKEL (reference sequence). This CDR3 region has 14 residues. The full variable domain, rest sourced from reference TRBV3-1 and TRBJ2-2, is DTAVSQTPKYLVTQMGNDKSIKCEQNLGHDTMYWYKQDSKKFLKIMFSYNNKELIINETVPNRFSPKSPDKAHLNLHINSLELGDSAVYFCASSHSGATGELFFGEGSRLTVL.

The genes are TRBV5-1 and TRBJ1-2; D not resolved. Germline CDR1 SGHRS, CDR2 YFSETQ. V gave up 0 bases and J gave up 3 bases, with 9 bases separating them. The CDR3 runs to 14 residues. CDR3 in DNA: TGCGCCAGCAGCTTGGAAGATAAGGACTATGGCTACACCTTC. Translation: CASSLEDKDYGYTF.

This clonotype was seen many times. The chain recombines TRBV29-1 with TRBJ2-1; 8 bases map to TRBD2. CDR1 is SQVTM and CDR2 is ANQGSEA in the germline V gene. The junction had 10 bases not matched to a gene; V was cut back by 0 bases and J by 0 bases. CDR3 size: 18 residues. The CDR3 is CSVEDLGAGVSSYNEQFF. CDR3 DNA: TGCAGCGTTGAAGATCTGGGAGCGGGGGTAAGCTCCTACAATGAGCAGTTCTTC.

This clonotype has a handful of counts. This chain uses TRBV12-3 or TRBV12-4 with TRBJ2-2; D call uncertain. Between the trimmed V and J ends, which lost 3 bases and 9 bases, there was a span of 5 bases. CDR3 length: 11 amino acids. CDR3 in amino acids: CASSFWRELFF. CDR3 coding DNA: TGTGCCAGCAGTTTTTGGAGGGAGCTGTTTTTT.

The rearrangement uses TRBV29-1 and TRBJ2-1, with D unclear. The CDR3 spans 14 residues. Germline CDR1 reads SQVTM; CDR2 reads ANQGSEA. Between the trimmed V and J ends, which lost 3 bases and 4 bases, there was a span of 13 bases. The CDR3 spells CSVDGGQPYNEQFF. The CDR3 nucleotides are TGCAGCGTTGATGGTGGGCAACCTTACAATGAGCAGTTCTTC.

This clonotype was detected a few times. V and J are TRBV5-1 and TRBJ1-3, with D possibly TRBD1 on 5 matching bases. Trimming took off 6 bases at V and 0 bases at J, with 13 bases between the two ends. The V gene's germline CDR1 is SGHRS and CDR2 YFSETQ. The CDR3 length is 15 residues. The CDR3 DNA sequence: TGCGCCAGCAAAGAGGGGACTAGCTCTGGAAACACCATATATTTT. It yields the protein CASKEGTSSGNTIYF.

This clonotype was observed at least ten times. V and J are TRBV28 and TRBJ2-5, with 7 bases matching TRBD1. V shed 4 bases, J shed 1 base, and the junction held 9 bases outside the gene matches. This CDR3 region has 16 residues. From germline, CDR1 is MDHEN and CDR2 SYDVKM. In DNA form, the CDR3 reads TGTGCCAGCAGTTCCTGGGGACAGTCGACCCAAGAGACCCAGTACTTC. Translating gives CASSSWGQSTQETQYF.

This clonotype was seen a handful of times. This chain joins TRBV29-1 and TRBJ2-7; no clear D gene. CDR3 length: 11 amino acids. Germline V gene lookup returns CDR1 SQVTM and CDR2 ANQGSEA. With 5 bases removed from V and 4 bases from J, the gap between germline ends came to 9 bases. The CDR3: CSVTDLYEQYF. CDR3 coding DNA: TGCAGCGTTACCGACTTGTACGAGCAGTACTTC.